The 25 T cell receptor beta chains presented below share a single source sample, sequenced in a study of Ad26.COV2.S vaccination and SARS-CoV-2 variants. This table comes from immunoSEQ multiplex PCR, and its TCRdb copy is limited to in-frame clones, with some not included. The data hold around 300,000 clones, with approximately 90% observed a single time. The treatment: some 20 received Ad26.COV2.S at low or high dose, single or two shots; 5 received placebo; per-sample allocation not given. Repertoires come from day 63 after the first vaccine or placebo injection. Specimen: peripheral blood, collected in a trial of Ad26.COV2.S vaccine versus placebo. These receptors were obtained from a person between 18 and 65 years old who received the Ad26.COV2.S COVID-19 vaccine or a placebo.

The chain is built from TRBV19 and TRBJ1-5; D not resolved. Deletions cut 1 base from V and 0 bases from J, with 10 bases between. The CDR3 is 16 amino acids. The germline CDR1 and CDR2 sequences are LNHDA and SQIVND (reference sequence). The chain's CDR3 is CASSIAPFYSNQPQHF. For the CDR3, the DNA is TGTGCCAGTAGTATAGCCCCGTTTTATAGCAATCAGCCCCAGCATTTT. The complete variable domain, with remaining parts taken from reference TRBV19 and TRBJ1-5, reads DGGITQSPKYLFRKEGQNVTLSCEQNLNHDAMYWYRQDPGQGLRLIYYSQIVNDFQKGDIAEGYSVSREKKESFPLTVTSAQKNPTAFYLCASSIAPFYSNQPQHFGDGTRLSIL.

The chain couples TRBV29-1 to TRBJ2-7, with 8 positions matching TRBD1. Trimming at V came to 6 bases and at J to 3 bases, leaving 13 bases not matched to a gene. The CDR3 sequence is 15 residues long. Germline V CDR1 and CDR2: SQVTM, ANQGSEA. The CDR3 here is CSVKTGTGSLYEQYF. DNA of the CDR3: TGCAGCGTCAAGACGGGGACAGGCTCTCTCTACGAGCAGTACTTC.

The chain uses TRBV19 and TRBJ1-2; maybe TRBD1 (5 bases). Trimming left V 8 bases short and J 4 bases short, with 14 bases between. In germline, CDR1 is LNHDA, CDR2 SQIVND (reference sequence). The CDR3 has 13 amino acids. The CDR3, as DNA: TGTGCCAGTGGGTCCCCGGGGGGCTATGGCTACACCTTC. Amino acid sequence: CASGSPGGYGYTF.

The chain's CDR3 is CASSVSGGITEAFF. The CDR3 region has the DNA TGTGCCAGCAGCGTCTCAGGGGGCATCACTGAAGCTTTCTTT. The chain carries TRBV7-2 and TRBJ1-1; 8 nucleotides align to TRBD1. The CDR3 covers 14 residues. Germline CDR1 is SGHTA and CDR2 is FQGNSA. J was trimmed by 4 bases and V by 5 bases; bases with no gene match: 6.

The J gene is TRBJ2-3, the V gene TRBV28; TRBD2 agrees at 7 bases. The CDR3 totals 14 residues. V trimming: 11 bases; J trimming: 3 bases; junction bases outside the gene matches: 11. CDR1 is MDHEN, CDR2 SYDVKM, per germline. Written as DNA, the CDR3 is TGTGCCCACGGGTCGGCGGGAGTGACAGATACGCAGTATTTT. It yields the protein CAHGSAGVTDTQYF.

The rearrangement links TRBV6-5 to TRBJ1-6; D is uncertain. The CDR3 has 15 residues. The V gene's germline CDR1 is MNHEY and CDR2 SVGAGI. Deletions cut 7 bases from V and 6 bases from J, with 16 bases between. This chain's CDR3 is CASKTTLESNSPLHF. CDR3 in DNA: TGTGCCAGCAAGACAACCCTAGAGTCTAATTCACCCCTCCACTTT.

This clone was counted only a few times. The J gene is TRBJ1-2, the V gene TRBV10-3; D unresolved. The germline V and J ends were trimmed by 3 bases and 5 bases, with 10 bases remaining between them. The CDR3 runs 13 residues. Germline CDR1 is ENHRY and CDR2 is SYGVKD. CDR3 nucleotides: TGTGCCATCAGTGAACTCTGGGTTTATGGCTACACCTTC. This codes for CAISELWVYGYTF.

This sequence joins TRBV5-6 and TRBJ1-2; 9 nucleotides agree with TRBD1. Germline loops: CDR1 SGHDT, CDR2 YYEEEE. This CDR3 spans 15 amino acids. J lost 7 bases, V lost 4 bases, and 11 bases had no gene match. CDR3 in DNA: TGTGCCAGCAGCGCAGTTACAGGGGGCGCGGGTGGCTACACCTTC. Translated, it gives CASSAVTGGAGGYTF.

This rearrangement joins TRBV6-1 to TRBJ2-1, with D uncertain. Germline CDR1 MNHNS, CDR2 SASEGT. This CDR3 spans 15 amino acids. Between the trimmed V and J ends, which lost 2 bases and 0 bases, there was a span of 8 bases. CDR3 residues: CASSERRSSYNEQFF. The CDR3 coding sequence is TGTGCCAGCAGTGAAAGGCGGAGCTCCTACAATGAGCAGTTCTTC.

V and J are TRBV7-9 and TRBJ1-2; D gene ambiguous. Germline values: CDR1 SEHNR, CDR2 FQNEAQ (reference sequence). CDR3 length: 12 amino acids. The V end lost 2 bases, the J end lost 4 bases, and 5 bases lay between the germline ends. The CDR3 DNA sequence: TGTGCCAGCAGCTTAATAACCTATGGCTACACCTTC. Protein: CASSLITYGYTF.

The V and J genes are TRBV19 and TRBJ1-4; TRBD1 is a possible D gene (5 bases). Trimming removed 3 bases from V and 3 bases from J, with 14 bases in between. The CDR3 sequence is 16 residues long. CDR1 and CDR2 from the germline V gene are LNHDA and SQIVND (reference sequence). The CDR3 reads CASSIDSGRPNEKLFF. The CDR3 coding sequence is TGTGCCAGTAGTATTGACAGCGGGCGGCCTAATGAAAAACTGTTTTTT. The variable domain in full, with the rest retrieved from reference TRBV19 and TRBJ1-4, is DGGITQSPKYLFRKEGQNVTLSCEQNLNHDAMYWYRQDPGQGLRLIYYSQIVNDFQKGDIAEGYSVSREKKESFPLTVTSAQKNPTAFYLCASSIDSGRPNEKLFFGSGTQLSVL.

The V gene is TRBV28, the J gene TRBJ1-1; 10 bases agree with TRBD1. V lost 5 bases to trimming and J lost 4 bases; unmatched junction nucleotides: 7. The CDR3 totals 15 residues. The germline V gene has CDR1 MDHEN and CDR2 SYDVKM. The CDR3 sequence is CASSPPTGGGTEAFF. As DNA, the CDR3 is TGTGCCAGCAGTCCCCCGACAGGGGGCGGCACTGAAGCTTTCTTT.

This CDR3 reads CASSIGGGGRGDTQYF. CDR3 coding DNA: TGTGCCAGCAGTATCGGAGGGGGCGGGAGGGGAGATACGCAGTATTTT. V is TRBV28 and J is TRBJ2-3, with 9 bases matching TRBD2. This CDR3 spans 16 amino acids. The trim removed 5 bases at V and 5 bases at J, leaving 11 bases unmatched. The V gene's germline CDR1 is MDHEN and CDR2 SYDVKM.

V and J are TRBV19 and TRBJ2-5, with D unclear. Germline V gene lookup returns CDR1 LNHDA and CDR2 SQIVND (reference sequence). V was trimmed by 6 bases and J by 3 bases, leaving 11 bases between them. The CDR3 is 13 amino acids. The CDR3 reads CASSRSREETQYF. DNA of the CDR3: TGTGCCAGTAGCCGGTCCCGGGAAGAGACCCAGTACTTC.

This clone was counted a single time. The chain couples TRBV4-3 to TRBJ1-4, with unresolved D. CDR1 is LGHNA and CDR2 is YSLEER in the germline V gene. The CDR3 spans 14 residues. Trimming removed 0 bases from V and 14 bases from J, with 16 bases in between. In nucleotides, the CDR3 is TGCGCCAGCAGCCAAGAGATGCTAGAGGGTCTCCTGTTTTTT. This codes for CASSQEMLEGLLFF.

The chain recombines TRBV2 with TRBJ1-4, with no clear D. Germline loops: CDR1 SNHLY, CDR2 FYNNEI. Trimming took off 5 bases at V and 7 bases at J, with 8 bases between the two ends. The CDR3 has 12 amino acids. CDR3 in amino acids: CASSSRSEKLFF. The DNA for the CDR3 is TGTGCCAGCAGTTCCCGATCTGAAAAACTGTTTTTT.

V and J are TRBV5-4 and TRBJ1-4; the match to TRBD1 covers 7 bases. The trim removed 2 bases at V and 6 bases at J, leaving 7 bases unmatched. The germline V gene encodes CDR1 SGHNT and CDR2 YYREEE (reference sequence). The CDR3 runs to 15 residues. The CDR3 loop reads CASSLGGQGDEKLFF. The CDR3 DNA reads TGTGCCAGCAGCTTAGGAGGCCAGGGGGATGAAAAACTGTTTTTT.

The V call is TRBV5-4, the J call TRBJ1-2; D gene unclear. The V gene's germline CDR1 is SGHNT and CDR2 YYREEE (reference sequence). This CDR3 region has 13 residues. The V end was cut by 2 bases, the J end by 7 bases, with 12 bases between. The CDR3 here is CASSLLSLGGYTF. Written as DNA, the CDR3 is TGTGCCAGCAGCTTATTATCCTTGGGTGGCTACACCTTC.

V and J are TRBV4-1 and TRBJ2-3, with D possibly TRBD1 on 6 matching bases. Germline V gene lookup returns CDR1 MGHRA and CDR2 YSYEKL. The CDR3 totals 12 residues. V shed 2 bases and J shed 7 bases, with 7 bases lying between them. The CDR3 sequence: CASSQTGNTQYF. For the CDR3, the DNA is TGCGCCAGCAGCCAAACAGGGAATACGCAGTATTTT.

This clone has only one observation. The V call is TRBV19, the J call TRBJ1-2; 7 bases agree with TRBD1. V lost 5 bases, J lost 4 bases, and 13 bases stayed unmatched. The CDR3 runs to 16 residues. Germline lookup yields CDR1 LNHDA and CDR2 SQIVND (reference sequence). CDR3 amino acids: CASSQLPRGRAYGYTF. DNA of the CDR3: TGTGCCAGTAGTCAACTCCCCAGGGGGAGGGCCTATGGCTACACCTTC.

CDR3 loop: CATSVNEGAQETQYF. The DNA of the CDR3 is TGTGCCACCAGCGTAAATGAAGGCGCGCAAGAGACCCAGTACTTC. This chain joins TRBV24-1 and TRBJ2-5; D call uncertain. The V gene's germline CDR1 is KGHDR and CDR2 SFDVKD. The length of the CDR3 is 15 residues. V lost 7 bases and J 2 bases, leaving 16 bases between the germline ends.

The chain couples TRBV28 to TRBJ1-1; TRBD1 agrees at 7 bases. The CDR3 totals 16 residues. J was trimmed by 0 bases and V by 8 bases; bases with no gene match: 12. Germline V gene sequence: CDR1 MDHEN, CDR2 SYDVKM. The CDR3 DNA is TGTGCCAGCGGAAACGTAGTGACAGGGTTGAACACTGAAGCTTTCTTT. It translates to CASGNVVTGLNTEAFF.

The gene calls are TRBV20-1 and TRBJ1-1, with unresolved D. The V end lost 3 bases, the J end lost 4 bases, and 12 bases lay between the germline ends. CDR1 and CDR2 from the germline V gene are DFQATT and SNEGSKA (reference sequence). This CDR3 is 13 amino acids long. CDR3 region: CSASGPASTEAFF. CDR3 nucleotides: TGCAGTGCTAGTGGCCCGGCGTCCACTGAAGCTTTCTTT.

The gene calls are TRBV28 and TRBJ1-5; D gene uncertain. Germline loops: CDR1 MDHEN, CDR2 SYDVKM. The CDR3 extends over 14 amino acids. V was pared by 2 bases and J by 1 base, with 6 bases between. The CDR3 loop is CASSLVASNQPQHF. As DNA, the CDR3 is TGTGCCAGCAGTTTAGTTGCGAGCAATCAGCCCCAGCATTTT.

This clone was detected only once. The V call is TRBV30, the J call TRBJ1-1; D is undetermined. Per the germline V gene, CDR1 is GTSNPN and CDR2 is SVGIG (reference sequence). V was cut by 0 bases and J by 0 bases, with 17 bases left in between. The CDR3 length is 17 residues. DNA for the CDR3: TGTGCCTGGAGTGTACAAATTCTAGAGGCGGTGAACACTGAAGCTTTCTTT. This encodes CAWSVQILEAVNTEAFF. Together with reference TRBV30 and TRBJ1-1, the CDR3 gives the full variable domain: SQTIHQWPATLVQPVGSPLSLECTVEGTSNPNLYWYRQAAGRGLQLLFYSVGIGQISSEVPQNLSASRPQDRQFILSSKKLLLSDSGFYLCAWSVQILEAVNTEAFFGQGTRLTVV.